This T cell receptor beta chain was found in a study of cytomegalovirus exposure and HLA in healthy donors. Regarding the study as a whole: Researchers reported in a later analysis that a missense DCLRE1C variant was tied to TCR beta V- and J-gene trimming.

In its sample, this clone was seen a few times. As yet, its antigen is unknown. Germline lookup yields CDR1 SGDLS and CDR2 YYNGEE. V was trimmed by 3 bases and J by 6 bases, leaving 15 bases between them. There are 15 residues in the CDR3. Primers included in the PCR were 60 Vbeta and 13 Jbeta primers. The protocol was immunoSEQ multiplex PCR, while the TCRdb copy is restricted to in-frame clones and leaves out a portion. This table has approximately 42,000 clones, roughly 80% appearing once. The sequence was collected from a man aged 50-59 years in good health and CMV-seronegative. The chain couples TRBV9 to TRBJ2-2; possible D gene TRBD2, 5 bases. Sequencing input: PBMCs. The CDR3, as DNA: TGTGCCAGCAGCGCCACGGCCGGGGTTGCCGGGGAGCTGTTTTTT. Translating gives CASSATAGVAGELFF.